What follows is one TCR beta chain and its context. Its specificity is not known. The source of the sample is a study of cytomegalovirus exposure and HLA in healthy donors. Study observations and caveats: Reported results showed that the classifier diagnosed cytomegalovirus status with high specificity and sensitivity. Immune exposure information available was restricted to CMV serostatus. Several of the most significant clusters appeared linked to common viral pathogens, based on a later analysis. The authors excluded some V segments, including TRBV6-2 and TRBV6-3, as indistinguishable.

PCR amplification relied on 60 Vbeta primers (plus 13 Jbeta primers). TCRdb's copy holds only in-frame clones and misses some; the assay was immunoSEQ multiplex PCR. This table has about 170,000 clones, 65% to 90% appearing once. The V end was cut by 5 bases, the J end by 5 bases, with 12 bases between. This CDR3 spans 13 amino acids. CDR1 SGHTA and CDR2 FQGNSA come from the germline V gene. The TCR originated in a male donor in good health and CMV-seronegative. Sequences were obtained from PBMCs. The rearrangement links TRBV7-2 to TRBJ1-1; unclear D gene. CDR3 residues: CASSTRRSTEAFF. Here the CDR3 DNA reads TGTGCCAGCAGCACTAGGCGGAGTACTGAAGCTTTCTTT.